What follows describes a single TCR beta chain. These data originate in a study of blood T cell repertoires in COVID-19. About the research overall: The United States, Italy and Spain supplied acute and convalescent COVID-19 samples. PBMCs, B-cell-depleted T cells, or T cells provided the cDNA or gDNA that made up the material.

Per the original methods: How many nucleated cells were present was estimated from reference gene primer amplification. Sequencing was performed with immunoSEQ multiplex PCR; in TCRdb, only in-frame clones are kept and a portion is missing. Clonal size and the V and J genes are those of that table, whereas D and trimming came from the DNA. The repertoire consists of 410,000 or so clones, with about 91% occurring once and the leading ten covering 1.5% to 1.9%. From germline, CDR1 is SGHTA and CDR2 FQGNSA. The ends lost 6 bases at V and 0 bases at J; junction bases unmatched: 5. The CDR3 is 15 amino acids. Followed longitudinally, the Seattle patients had been enrolled during active infection.

The source is a woman aged 40 to 55 with COVID-19, enrolled during active disease. The gene calls are TRBV7-2 and TRBJ1-3, with 7 bases aligning to TRBD1. What was sequenced was peripheral blood. The CDR3 is CASRLDRSSGNTIYF. CDR3 DNA: TGTGCCAGCAGGCTGGACAGGAGCTCTGGAAACACCATATATTTT. Complete variable domain (other parts from reference TRBV7-2 and TRBJ1-3): GAGVSQSPSNKVTEKGKDVELRCDPISGHTALYWYRQSLGQGLEFLIYFQGNSAPDKSGLPSDRFSAERTGGSVSTLTIQRTQQEDSAVYLCASRLDRSSGNTIYFGEGSWLTVV.